These 13 T cell receptor beta chains share one sample of origin, sequenced in a study of cytomegalovirus exposure and HLA in healthy donors. The PCR contained 60 Vbeta and 13 Jbeta primers. Sequencing used immunoSEQ multiplex PCR; TCRdb keeps in-frame clones, though not all of them. The sample records 150,000 to 200,000 clones, more than 75% being singletons. Material for sequencing was PBMCs. All receptors derive from a woman aged 25 to 45 in good health and CMV-seropositive.

About this clone itself: Sequence at one end of the junction differs from germline and may be a read error. The same CDR3 can be traced to other DNA sequences in this sample. This chain connects TRBV9 to TRBJ2-1, with 7 positions matching TRBD1. The length of the CDR3 is 18 residues. The germline gives CDR1 SGDLS, CDR2 YYNGEE. For the CDR3, the DNA is TGTGCCAGCAGCGTAGCAACCCCGACAGGGAGAGCTTACAATGAACAGTTCTTC. The encoded protein is CASSVATPTGRAYNEQFF.

This chain connects TRBV7-9 to TRBJ2-7; D gene unclear. The germline CDR1 and CDR2 sequences are SEHNR and FQNEAQ (reference sequence). The V end was cut by 4 bases, the J end by 3 bases, with 10 bases between. There are 13 residues in the CDR3. The CDR3 DNA sequence: TGTGCCAGCAGCTCCTCACACTACTACGAGCAGTACTTC. It is translated as CASSSSHYYEQYF.

The chain links TRBV21-1 to TRBJ1-6; the table assigns TRBD1, which was not confirmed against the DNA. TRBV21-1 is noted as a pseudogene. The CDR3 loop spans 16 amino acids. The CDR3 loop is CASSKAGCSYNSPLHF. The DNA of the CDR3 is TGTGCCAGCAGCAAGGCAGGATGCTCCTATAATTCACCCCTCCACTTT.

The chain couples TRBV6-6 to TRBJ2-7; 8 bases map to TRBD1. The junction had 11 bases not matched to a gene; V was cut back by 8 bases and J by 2 bases. The V gene's germline CDR1 is MNHNY and CDR2 SVGAGI (reference sequence). The CDR3 spans 15 residues. DNA for the CDR3: TGTGCCAGCGGGCTGACAGGGGAGGTGGCCTACGAGCAGTACTTC. Translated, it gives CASGLTGEVAYEQYF.

The chain uses TRBV6-5 and TRBJ2-1, with 16 bases aligning to TRBD2. J gave up 8 bases and V 6 bases, and 4 bases lay outside the gene matches. This CDR3 comprises 15 residues. Per the germline V gene, CDR1 is MNHEY and CDR2 is SVGAGI. The CDR3 loop reads CASRGLAGGGYEQFF. The CDR3 nucleotides read TGTGCCAGCAGGGGACTAGCGGGGGGGGGATATGAGCAGTTCTTC.

This sequence joins TRBV5-1 and TRBJ1-2, with TRBD1 matching over 7 bases. This CDR3 has 13 amino acids. Losses at the gene ends were 4 bases for V and 10 bases for J; bases not matched to a gene: 10. CDR1 and CDR2 from the germline V gene are SGHRS and YFSETQ. CDR3 coding DNA: TGCGCCAGCAGCCGAGGGGGCCAAGGTGTCTACACCTTC. This sequence encodes CASSRGGQGVYTF.

J is TRBJ2-7 and V is TRBV30; 7 nucleotides line up with TRBD2. Unmatched junction bases numbered 6, after V lost 4 bases and J lost 3 bases. The CDR3 contains 13 residues. Germline assignment: CDR1 GTSNPN and CDR2 SVGIG (reference sequence). The CDR3: CAWTTSSGYEQYF. The CDR3 bases are TGTGCCTGGACGACTAGCTCGGGCTACGAGCAGTACTTC.

The chain has TRBV7-9 and TRBJ2-7; D may be TRBD1 (5 bases). The V gene's germline CDR1 is SEHNR and CDR2 FQNEAQ (reference sequence). The CDR3 consists of 13 residues. Trimming removed 5 bases from V and 2 bases from J, with 10 bases in between. CDR3 loop: CASSPKGPYEQYF. The CDR3 DNA sequence: TGTGCCAGCAGCCCTAAGGGGCCCTACGAGCAGTACTTC.

The J gene is TRBJ1-2, the V gene TRBV28; D is possibly TRBD1 (6 bases). CDR3 length: 17 residues. The germline gives CDR1 MDHEN, CDR2 SYDVKM. Trimming removed 2 bases from V and 5 bases from J, with 21 bases in between. The CDR3 protein is CASSLRTQIQGIYGYTF. The CDR3 bases are TGTGCCAGCAGTTTACGGACCCAAATTCAGGGGATATATGGCTACACCTTC.

V gene TRBV21-1 combines with J gene TRBJ1-5; TRBD1 is taken as the D call from the table, unchecked against the DNA. TRBV21-1 is described as a pseudogene. The CDR3 is 15 residues long. The CDR3 is CASRQANYSNQPQHF. CDR3 in DNA: TGTGCCAGCCGACAGGCAAATTATAGCAATCAGCCCCAGCATTTT.

J is TRBJ2-5 and V is TRBV4-3; 7 positions match TRBD1. The CDR3 totals 15 residues. J was trimmed by 4 bases and V by 0 bases; bases with no gene match: 5. Germline assignment: CDR1 LGHNA and CDR2 YSLEER. DNA for the CDR3: TGCGCCAGCAGCCAAGATACAGGGGACGGAGAGACCCAGTACTTC. Translating it yields CASSQDTGDGETQYF.

This clone has more than one count but fewer than ten. V is TRBV28 and J is TRBJ1-5; 10 bases are a match to TRBD1. The CDR3 extends over 17 amino acids. V gave up 2 bases and J gave up 1 base; unmatched junction bases: 5. The germline V gene encodes CDR1 MDHEN and CDR2 SYDVKM. This CDR3 is CASSLAGTGVSNQPQHF. Here the CDR3 DNA reads TGTGCCAGCAGTTTAGCCGGGACAGGGGTCAGCAATCAGCCCCAGCATTTT. Together with reference TRBV28 and TRBJ1-5, the CDR3 gives the full variable domain: DVKVTQSSRYLVKRTGEKVFLECVQDMDHENMFWYRQDPGLGLRLIYFSYDVKMKEKGDIPEGYSVSREKKERFSLILESASTNQTSMYLCASSLAGTGVSNQPQHFGDGTRLSIL.

This sequence joins TRBV28 and TRBJ1-4, with TRBD1 identical over 12 bases. Germline assignment: CDR1 MDHEN and CDR2 SYDVKM. The CDR3 runs to 16 residues. The ends lost 4 bases at V and 7 bases at J; junction bases unmatched: 7. CDR3 sequence (DNA): TGTGCCAGCAGTTCCGGGACAGGGGGCCGCAGTGAAAAACTGTTTTTT. It encodes CASSSGTGGRSEKLFF.